The sequence of this T cell receptor beta chain was determined in a study of blood T cell repertoires in COVID-19. As for the study in general: Some COVID-19 samples were acute and others convalescent; all came from the United States, Italy and Spain. T cells, B-cell-depleted T cells, or PBMCs supplied cDNA or gDNA.

The CDR3 loop spans 13 amino acids. Trimming took 0 bases from V and 5 from J, leaving 9 bases between them. Germline V lookup: CDR1 SGHRS, CDR2 YFSETQ. Authors' processing steps: Reference gene primer amplification gave estimated nucleated cell counts. Measured with immunoSEQ multiplex PCR; TCRdb has only the in-frame clones, and not every one. V, J and clone size are taken as reported in that table, and D and trimming were inferred from the DNA itself. The table has some 250,000 clones, just over 85% seen once. Two negative PCRs, clearance, or symptom resolution were required of recovered Cohort 3 donors.

This TCR was sampled from a man aged 18 to 29 who had recovered from COVID-19. Material for sequencing was PBMCs or T cells enriched from blood (not recorded which). The chain recombines TRBV5-1 with TRBJ2-7; maybe TRBD2 (5 bases). CDR3 bases: TGCGCCAGCAGCTTGGGTGGGAGCGACGAGCAGTACTTC. Amino acids: CASSLGGSDEQYF.